The 3 T cell receptor beta chains presented below share a single source sample, sequenced in a study of blood T cell repertoires in COVID-19. The repertoire was sequenced with immunoSEQ multiplex PCR; TCRdb's copy has only in-frame clones and lacks some. The data contain 70,000 or so clones, about 85% of them singletons. Sequenced material: peripheral blood. Receptors originate from a man older than 75 with acute or convalescent COVID-19.

This clone was counted a few times. The rearrangement joins TRBV27 to TRBJ1-5, with D possibly TRBD1 on 5 matching bases. V was cut by 6 bases and J by 0 bases, with 6 bases left in between. The germline V gene encodes CDR1 MNHEY and CDR2 SMNVEV (reference sequence). CDR3 length: 13 residues. CDR3 in amino acids: CASSQGSNQPQHF. In DNA, the CDR3 is TGTGCCAGCAGCCAGGGTAGCAATCAGCCCCAGCATTTT.

The chain carries TRBV5-4 and TRBJ2-3; possibly TRBD2 for D (5 bases). Germline CDR1 is SGHNT and CDR2 is YYREEE (reference sequence). The CDR3 length is 15 residues. Between the trimmed V and J ends, which lost 3 bases and 3 bases, there was a span of 14 bases. CDR3 amino acids: CASSSILASTDTQYF. The CDR3, as DNA: TGTGCCAGCAGCTCGATTCTAGCCAGTACAGATACGCAGTATTTT.

V usage is TRBV19 and J usage is TRBJ2-7; D is undetermined. CDR1 and CDR2 (germline): LNHDA, SQIVND (reference sequence). V lost 3 bases and J lost 2, with 11 bases in between. This CDR3 has 14 residues. The CDR3 DNA is TGTGCCAGTAGTATGGTCGGCGGTCCCTACGAGCAGTACTTC. Amino acid sequence: CASSMVGGPYEQYF.